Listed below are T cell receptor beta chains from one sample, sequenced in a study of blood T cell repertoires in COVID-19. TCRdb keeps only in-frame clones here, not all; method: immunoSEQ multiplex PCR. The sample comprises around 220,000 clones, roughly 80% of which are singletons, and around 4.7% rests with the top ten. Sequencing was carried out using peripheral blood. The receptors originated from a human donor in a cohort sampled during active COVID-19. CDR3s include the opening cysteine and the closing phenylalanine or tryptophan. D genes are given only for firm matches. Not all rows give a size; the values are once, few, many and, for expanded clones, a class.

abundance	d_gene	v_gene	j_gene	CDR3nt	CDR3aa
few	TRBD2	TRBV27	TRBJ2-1	TGTGCCAGCAGTCTTAGCGGGGCCTACAATGAGCAGTTCTTC	CASSLSGAYNEQFF
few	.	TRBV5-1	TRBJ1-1	TGCGCCAGCAGCAACGGGACTAACACTGAAGCTTTCTTT	CASSNGTNTEAFF
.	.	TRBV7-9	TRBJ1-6	TGTGCCAGCAGCCAAATAACAGGACCCTATAATTCACCCCTCCACTTT	CASSQITGPYNSPLHF
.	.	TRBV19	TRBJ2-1	TGTGCCAGTACCCTCAACCCCGGACTGTTAGGGAATGAGCAGTTCTTC	CASTLNPGLLGNEQFF
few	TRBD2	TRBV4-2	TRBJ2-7	TGTGCCAGCAGCCAAGACTATAGCGGGAGGGCCAGAGAGCAGTACTTC	CASSQDYSGRAREQYF
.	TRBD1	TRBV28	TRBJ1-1	TGTGCCAGCAGTTCTTACAGGGGAGTGGGGAACACTGAAGCTTTCTTT	CASSSYRGVGNTEAFF
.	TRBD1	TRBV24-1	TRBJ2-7	TGTGCCACCAGTGCCGCTCCCGGGACAGAGAGCTCCTACGAGCAGTACTTC	CATSAAPGTESSYEQYF
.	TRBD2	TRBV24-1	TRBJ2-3	TGTGCCACCAGAGCCAGCGGGACCTCAGATACGCAGTATTTT	CATRASGTSDTQYF
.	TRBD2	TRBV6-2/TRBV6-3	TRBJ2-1	TGTGCCAGCAGTGGAACTAGCGGCTCCTACAATGAGCAGTTCTTC	CASSGTSGSYNEQFF
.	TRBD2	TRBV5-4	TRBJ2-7	TGTGCCAGCAGCTTGGCGCCCGTAAGCGGGGTATACGAGCAGTACTTC	CASSLAPVSGVYEQYF
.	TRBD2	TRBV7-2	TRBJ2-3	TGTGCCAGCAGCTTACACAGCGGGAGGGCGGCAGATACGCAGTATTTT	CASSLHSGRAADTQYF
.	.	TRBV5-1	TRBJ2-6	TGCGCCAGCAGCTTACAGAGCTCTGGGGCCAACGTCCTGACTTTC	CASSLQSSGANVLTF
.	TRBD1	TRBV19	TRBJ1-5	TGTGCCAGTCAGACGACCCCCTCAACCACAGGGGTTCAGCCCCAGCATTTT	CASQTTPSTTGVQPQHF
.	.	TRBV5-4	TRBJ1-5	TGTGCCAGCAGCTTTCCAGGGAACAATCAGCCCCAGCATTTT	CASSFPGNNQPQHF
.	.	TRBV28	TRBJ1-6	TGTGCCAGCAGTTTGGCGGATTATAATTCACCCCTCCACTTT	CASSLADYNSPLHF
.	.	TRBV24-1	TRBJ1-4	TGTGCCACCAGTGACCCCTTACAGCCTAATGAAAAACTGTTTTTT	CATSDPLQPNEKLFF
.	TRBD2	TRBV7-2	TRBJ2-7	TGTGCCAGCAGCTTAGCGAACGGACTAGCGGGGACCTACGAGCAGTACTTC	CASSLANGLAGTYEQYF
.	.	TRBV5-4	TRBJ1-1	TGTGCCAGCAGCTTGGCCGCCGGGATTATGAACACTGAAGCTTTCTTT	CASSLAAGIMNTEAFF
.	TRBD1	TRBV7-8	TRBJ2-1	TGTGCCAGCAGCTTACACGGACAGGGCACTGAGCAGTTCTTC	CASSLHGQGTEQFF
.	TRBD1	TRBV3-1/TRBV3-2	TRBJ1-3	TGTGCCAGCAGCCAACAAACAGGGGGCGCGGGGGGAAACACCATATATTTT	CASSQQTGGAGGNTIYF
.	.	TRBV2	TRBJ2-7	TGTGCCAGCAGACGGACAGAGCCCTCCTACGAGCAGTACTTC	CASRRTEPSYEQYF
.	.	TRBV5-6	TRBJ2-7	TGTGCCAGCAGCTCGAGCTCCTACGAGCAGTACTTC	CASSSSSYEQYF
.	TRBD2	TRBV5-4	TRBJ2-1	TGTGCCAGCAGCTTACTAGCGGGAGCGGATAATGAGCAGTTCTTC	CASSLLAGADNEQFF
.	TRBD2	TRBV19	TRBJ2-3	TGTGCCAGTAGTTCCCAGGTGGTAGCGGGATATTTGGATACGCAGTATTTT	CASSSQVVAGYLDTQYF
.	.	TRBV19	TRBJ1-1	TGTGCCAGTAGTCCGACGCCAGGGGTGTTAACTGAAGCTTTCTTT	CASSPTPGVLTEAFF
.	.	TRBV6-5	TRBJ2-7	TGTGCCAGCAGTTACTCCCGCCGGGCCTACGAGCAGTACTTC	CASSYSRRAYEQYF
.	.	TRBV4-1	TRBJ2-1	TGCGCCAGCAGCCAGCTGACTAGCAATGAGCAGTTCTTC	CASSQLTSNEQFF
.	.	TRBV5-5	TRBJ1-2	TGTGCCAGCAGCCAAACCGCGGGGGGACAAGCTGGCTACACCTTC	CASSQTAGGQAGYTF
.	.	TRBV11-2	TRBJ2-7	TGTGCCAGCAGCACAGACAGGTCCTCCTACGAGCAGTACTTC	CASSTDRSSYEQYF
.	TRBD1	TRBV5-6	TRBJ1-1	TGTGCCAGCAGCTTGCGTGGACAGGGGGCCATGAACACTGAAGCTTTCTTT	CASSLRGQGAMNTEAFF
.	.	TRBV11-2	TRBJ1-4	TGTGCCAGCAGCTTAGAGAGACAGTCTGAAAAACTGTTTTTT	CASSLERQSEKLFF
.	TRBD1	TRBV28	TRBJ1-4	TGTGCCACACAAAATGGGGACAGGGGAATTACTAATGAAAAACTGTTTTTT	CATQNGDRGITNEKLFF
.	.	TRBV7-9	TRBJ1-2	TGTGCCAGCAGCTTAGAAGCCAGGGACTATGGCTACACCTTC	CASSLEARDYGYTF
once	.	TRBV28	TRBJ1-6	TGTGCTCATTGCGGCGGTTCCAATTCACCCCTCCACTTT	CAHCGGSNSPLHF
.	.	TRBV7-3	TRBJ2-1	TGTGCCAGCAGCATCTCTAGGAATGAGCAGTTCTTC	CASSISRNEQFF
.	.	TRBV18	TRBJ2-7	TGTGCCAGCTCACCAATACAGGGCAGTAGCTCCTACGAGCAGTACTTC	CASSPIQGSSSYEQYF
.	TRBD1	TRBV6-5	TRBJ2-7	TGTGCCAGCAGTTATCAGGGGGCCTACGAGCAGTACTTC	CASSYQGAYEQYF
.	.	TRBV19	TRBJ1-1	TGTGCCAGTAGTATCCGAAAAAGGGGTTTTAAGGGGAACACTGAAGCTTTCTTT	CASSIRKRGFKGNTEAFF
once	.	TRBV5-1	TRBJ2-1	TGCGCCAGCAGCTTTAGCGGTCAGAGCTCCTACAATGAGCAGTTCTTC	CASSFSGQSSYNEQFF
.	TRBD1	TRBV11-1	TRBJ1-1	TGTGCCAGCAGCCTGGGACAGGGAATGAACACTGAAGCTTTCTTT	CASSLGQGMNTEAFF